A selection of T cell receptor beta chains follows, all from one sample in a study of cytomegalovirus exposure and HLA in healthy donors. The assay was immunoSEQ multiplex PCR, and TCRdb's table has in-frame clones only and misses some. Of around 80,000 clones listed, approximately 60% were seen once; the top ten hold 3.5% to 4.5%. The sequencing input was PBMCs. These receptors all come from a male donor in good health and CMV-seropositive. CDR3s include the opening cysteine and the closing phenylalanine or tryptophan. A D gene is named only where the DNA matches it firmly. Clone sizes are given selectively: once, few, many, or a class where the clone is expanded.

d_call clone_size j_call v_call cdr3_aa cdr3_nt
TRBD2 NA TRBJ2-7 TRBV9 CASSSGEGLAGGIPYEQYF TGTGCCAGCAGCTCTGGGGAGGGACTAGCGGGAGGAATCCCCTACGAGCAGTACTTC
TRBD2 NA TRBJ2-3 TRBV15 CATSRAPAGGTDTQYF TGTGCCACCAGCAGAGCCCCAGCGGGGGGCACAGATACGCAGTATTTT
NA NA TRBJ2-1 TRBV7-2 CASSSTGGEQFF TGTGCCAGCAGCTCCACGGGTGGGGAGCAGTTCTTC
NA few TRBJ1-2 TRBV25-1 CASSVLTLNYGYTF TGTGCCAGCAGTGTACTGACTCTTAACTATGGCTACACCTTC
NA NA TRBJ2-7 TRBV7-2 CASSLATGLLYEQYF TGTGCCAGCAGCTTAGCCACAGGTCTGCTCTACGAGCAGTACTTC
TRBD1 NA TRBJ1-1 TRBV19 CASRRGRNTEAFF TGTGCCTCCCGGAGGGGGCGGAACACTGAAGCTTTCTTT
NA once TRBJ1-5 TRBV7-8 CASSLELYGQPQHF TGTGCCAGCAGCCTCGAGTTGTACGGGCAGCCCCAGCATTTT
NA NA TRBJ2-1 TRBV5-4 CASSQSAGASYNEQFF TGTGCCAGCAGCCAGTCGGCAGGGGCATCCTACAATGAGCAGTTCTTC
TRBD1 NA TRBJ2-3 TRBV7-2 CASNNRDRGTDTQYF TGTGCCAGCAACAACCGGGACAGGGGCACAGATACGCAGTATTTT
NA NA TRBJ1-3 TRBV9 CASSYGQGLSGNTIYF TGTGCCAGCAGCTACGGTCAGGGACTCTCTGGAAACACCATATATTTT
TRBD1 NA TRBJ2-2 TRBV19 CASISVEGTGPTGELFF TGTGCCAGTATTAGTGTGGAGGGGACAGGGCCCACCGGGGAGCTGTTTTTT
TRBD1 NA TRBJ2-5 TRBV28 CASSSPDRDETQYF TGTGCCAGCAGTTCCCCCGACAGGGATGAGACCCAGTACTTC
NA NA TRBJ1-6 TRBV6-5 CASTYDIRNSPLHF TGTGCCAGCACCTACGACATTCGGAATTCACCCCTCCACTTT
TRBD2 NA TRBJ2-7 TRBV7-9 CASSPSGRIEQYF TGTGCCAGCAGTCCTAGCGGGAGGATCGAGCAGTACTTC
TRBD2 NA TRBJ2-7 TRBV4-1 CASSPGTSGSMGGQYF TGCGCCAGCAGCCCGGGGACTAGCGGGAGCATGGGAGGGCAGTACTTC
TRBD1 NA TRBJ1-1 TRBV7-6 CASSSRTGDGTEAFF TGTGCCAGCAGCTCCAGGACAGGAGATGGGACTGAAGCTTTCTTT
NA NA TRBJ2-3 TRBV18 CASSPPVEDTQYF TGTGCCAGCTCACCACCGGTAGAGGATACGCAGTATTTT
NA few TRBJ2-5 TRBV5-4 CASSGRGLETQYF TGTGCCAGCAGCGGTCGGGGGTTAGAGACCCAGTACTTC
TRBD2 NA TRBJ2-2 TRBV4-3 CASSQLGLSTGELFF TGCGCCAGCAGCCAATTGGGACTATCCACCGGGGAGCTGTTTTTT
NA NA TRBJ1-5 TRBV9 CASSSGRDSNQPQHF TGTGCCAGCAGCTCCGGACGGGATAGCAATCAGCCCCAGCATTTT
NA NA TRBJ2-1 TRBV5-1 CASSLEGPSSYNEQFF TGCGCCAGCAGCTTAGAGGGCCCGAGCTCCTACAATGAGCAGTTCTTC
NA NA TRBJ2-1 TRBV9 CASSVDADGEQFF TGTGCCAGCAGCGTAGACGCGGATGGTGAGCAGTTCTTC
TRBD1 NA TRBJ1-5 TRBV30 CAWSTGQGNQPQHF TGTGCCTGGAGTACCGGACAGGGAAATCAGCCCCAGCATTTT
NA NA TRBJ1-1 TRBV6-5 CASREGVGKPEAFF TGTGCCAGCAGGGAAGGGGTTGGGAAGCCTGAAGCTTTCTTT
NA NA TRBJ2-1 TRBV5-6 CASSHRDGSYNEQFF TGTGCCAGCAGCCACAGGGATGGCTCCTACAATGAGCAGTTCTTC
NA NA TRBJ1-5 TRBV19 CASSMGATGPGQPQHF TGTGCCAGTAGTATGGGCGCCACAGGGCCGGGACAGCCCCAGCATTTT
NA NA TRBJ1-2 TRBV6-5 CASRRYREGNYGYTF TGTGCCAGCAGGAGATACAGGGAAGGAAACTATGGCTACACCTTC
TRBD1 NA TRBJ2-7 TRBV29-1 CSGTGTGSDEQYF TGCAGCGGGACCGGGACAGGGAGTGACGAGCAGTACTTT
NA few TRBJ1-2 TRBV4-3 CASSQSNGGYTF TGCGCCAGCAGCCAAAGTAACGGTGGCTACACCTTC
TRBD1 NA TRBJ1-5 TRBV10-2 CASSEKLGTAYQPQHF TGCGCCAGCAGTGAGAAGCTGGGGACAGCATATCAGCCCCAGCATTTT
NA NA TRBJ2-3 TRBV4-3 CASSQGAQSTDTQYF TGCGCCAGCAGCCAAGGTGCACAGAGCACAGATACGCAGTATTTT
TRBD2 NA TRBJ2-5 TRBV9 CASSVTSGSGQETQYF TGTGCCAGCAGCGTCACTAGCGGGAGTGGACAAGAGACCCAGTACTTC
TRBD2 few TRBJ2-3 TRBV11-1 CASSLDTFSGGRGADTQYF TGTGCCAGCAGCTTAGATACCTTTAGCGGCGGGAGGGGAGCAGATACGCAGTATTTT
TRBD2 NA TRBJ2-7 TRBV5-6 CASSWGLAGSYEQYF TGTGCCAGCAGCTGGGGACTAGCGGGGTCCTACGAGCAGTACTTC
NA once TRBJ2-7 TRBV7-9 CASSYQRGLDEQYF TGTGCCAGCAGCTACCAACGGGGTCTGGACGAGCAGTACTTC
NA once TRBJ2-1 TRBV28 CASSPRGADRYNEQFF TGTGCCAGCAGCCCTCGGGGGGCGGACAGATACAATGAGCAGTTCTTC
TRBD1 NA TRBJ1-5 TRBV6-1 CASSDGTANQPQHF TGTGCCAGCAGTGACGGGACAGCCAATCAGCCCCAGCATTTT
NA NA TRBJ1-6 TRBV30 CAWSPRQNYNSPLHF TGTGCCTGGAGCCCCCGACAGAACTATAATTCACCCCTCCACTTT
NA NA TRBJ2-3 TRBV10-3 CATLPSLEGTDTQYF TGTGCCACCCTCCCCTCCCTAGAGGGCACAGATACGCAGTATTTT
TRBD1 NA TRBJ1-1 TRBV27 CASSSGQVMNTEAFF TGTGCCAGCAGTTCAGGACAGGTCATGAACACTGAAGCTTTCTTT
NA NA TRBJ1-2 TRBV11-2 CASSSTGYYGYTF TGTGCCAGCAGCTCCACAGGGTACTATGGCTACACCTTC
NA NA TRBJ1-1 TRBV29-1 CSTSGVRDEAFF TGCAGCACTTCAGGGGTACGGGATGAAGCTTTCTTT
NA NA TRBJ2-1 TRBV20-1 CSARGSPGQFF TGCAGTGCCCGCGGATCCCCGGGGCAGTTCTTC
TRBD2 NA TRBJ2-3 TRBV7-2 CASSLAVAGYSTDTQYF TGTGCCAGCAGCTTAGCGGTAGCGGGATATAGCACAGATACGCAGTATTTT
TRBD1 NA TRBJ2-2 TRBV5-6 CASSGEGQFLGELFF TGTGCCAGCAGCGGTGAGGGACAGTTCCTCGGGGAGCTGTTTTTT
NA NA TRBJ1-1 TRBV23-1 CALSGGSEAFF TGCGCCCTCTCGGGGGGGAGTGAAGCTTTCTTT
TRBD1 NA TRBJ1-1 TRBV5-4 CASSGKTGSSEAFF TGTGCCAGCAGCGGGAAGACAGGGTCGAGTGAAGCTTTCTTT
NA NA TRBJ2-2 TRBV7-7 CASSLATGYDTGELFF TGTGCTAGCAGCTTAGCGACGGGGTATGACACCGGGGAGCTGTTTTTT
NA once TRBJ2-1 TRBV5-4 CASSLASTAGYNEQFF TGTGCCAGCAGCTTGGCCTCGACGGCAGGGTACAATGAGCAGTTCTTC
NA few TRBJ1-1 TRBV30 CAWRQGNTEAFF TGTGCCTGGAGGCAGGGAAACACTGAAGCTTTCTTT
NA few TRBJ1-2 TRBV5-1 CASSGAGIYGYPF TGCGCCAGCAGCGGGGCGGGGATCTATGGCTACCCCTTC
NA few TRBJ1-5 TRBV15 CATSRDLQASKPQHF TGTGCCACCAGCAGAGATCTACAGGCCTCAAAGCCCCAGCATTTT
TRBD2 NA TRBJ2-1 TRBV4-1 CASSQVTSGKSPNEQFF TGCGCCAGCAGCCAAGTGACTAGCGGGAAGAGCCCTAATGAGCAGTTCTTC
TRBD1 few TRBJ1-5 TRBV27 CASSPRTGPNQPQHF TGTGCCAGCAGTCCGAGGACAGGCCCTAATCAGCCCCAGCATTTT
TRBD1 NA TRBJ2-5 TRBV7-3 CASSQGQGGNQYF TGTGCCAGCAGCCAGGGACAGGGGGGTAACCAGTACTTC
NA NA TRBJ1-1 TRBV28 CASSPLLVTEAFF TGTGCCAGCAGTCCACTCCTTGTAACTGAAGCTTTCTTT
NA NA TRBJ1-2 TRBV19 CASSIDRIGYTF TGTGCCAGTAGTATAGACAGGATTGGCTACACCTTC